The 31 T cell receptor beta chains presented below share a single source sample, sequenced in a study of T cell repertoires in cytomegalovirus infection. For these TCRs, the target antigens are not known. From the reads, TCRdb called clonotypes with MiXCR, one entry per CDR3 protein. The sample records approximately 70,000 distinct CDR3 sequences, 22% being singletons. Material: PBMCs, sequenced either directly or after in vitro stimulation (not recorded which). The source of these receptors is a human donor in good health (CMV status not recorded). Some clones in this sample may be carry-over from other donors' samples.

The rearrangement uses TRBV3-1 and TRBJ2-3; a weak D match, TRBD2 (6 bases). This CDR3 has 16 amino acids. From germline, CDR1 is LGHDT and CDR2 YNNKEL (reference sequence). The V end was cut by 0 bases, the J end by 2 bases, with 12 bases between. CDR3 DNA sequence: TGTGCCAGCAGCCAAGAAGGCGGGATTGACACAGATACGCAGTATTTT. Protein sequence: CASSQEGGIDTDTQYF.

This clonotype was counted at least ten times. This chain links TRBV5-5 with TRBJ2-7, with 8 nucleotides matching TRBD1. Germline CDR1 and CDR2: SGHKS and YYEKEE (reference sequence). After removal of 1 base from V and 4 bases from J, the junction contained 4 bases not matched to a gene. This CDR3 has 14 residues. Here the CDR3 DNA reads TGTGCCAGCAGCTTGTATGGGACAGGATACGAGCAGTACTTC. It encodes CASSLYGTGYEQYF.

This clonotype was recorded many times. The CDR3 sequence is CASSLGWSGNTIYF. DNA for the CDR3: TGTGCCAGCAGCTTAGGGTGGTCTGGAAACACCATATATTTT. The chain carries TRBV7-2 and TRBJ1-3; D remains ambiguous. Germline CDR1 SGHTA, CDR2 FQGNSA. The V and J ends lost 1 base and 1 base respectively, with 5 bases between them. CDR3 size: 14 residues. Full variable domain (remainder filled in from reference TRBV7-2 and TRBJ1-3): GAGVSQSPSNKVTEKGKDVELRCDPISGHTALYWYRQSLGQGLEFLIYFQGNSAPDKSGLPSDRFSAERTGGSVSTLTIQRTQQEDSAVYLCASSLGWSGNTIYFGEGSWLTVV.

The chain joins TRBV28 to TRBJ2-7; 16 nucleotides agree with TRBD2. Near its end, the DNA agrees better with TRBJ2-5, so the J call may be wrong. The CDR3 runs to 15 residues. Germline loops: CDR1 MDHEN, CDR2 SYDVKM. The DNA of the CDR3 is TGTGCCAGCAGGGGACTAGCGGGAGGGCTGGGGACCCAGTACTTC. It translates to CASRGLAGGLGTQYF.

This sequence joins TRBV7-6 and TRBJ2-2, with D hard to call. The V gene's germline CDR1 is SGHVS and CDR2 FNYEAQ. This CDR3 spans 14 amino acids. The ends were cut back, 1 base at V and 2 bases at J, with 5 bases in the middle. The CDR3 region has the DNA TGTGCCAGCAGCTTAGAAGCAAACACCGGGGAGCTGTTTTTT. It is translated as CASSLEANTGELFF.

CDR3 sequence: CSARTSGQGNEQFF. In nucleotides, the CDR3 is TGCAGCGCCCGAACCTCGGGACAGGGGAATGAGCAGTTCTTC. V and J are TRBV29-1 and TRBJ2-1; the match to TRBD1 covers 10 bases. Per germline, CDR1 SQVTM and CDR2 ANQGSEA. V was pared by 7 bases and J by 7 bases, with 10 bases of the junction left unmatched. The CDR3 sequence is 14 residues long.

The chain has TRBV19 and TRBJ2-1; tentatively, D is TRBD2 (6 bases). CDR1 and CDR2 (germline): LNHDA, SQIVND (reference sequence). The CDR3 is 19 amino acids. V was pared by 3 bases and J by 4 bases, with 25 bases between. CDR3 DNA: TGTGCCAGTAGTATCGCCGGGGACTTTCAACCCCCTCCATACAATGAGCAGTTCTTC. Its protein is CASSIAGDFQPPPYNEQFF. The variable domain in full, with the rest retrieved from reference TRBV19 and TRBJ2-1, is DGGITQSPKYLFRKEGQNVTLSCEQNLNHDAMYWYRQDPGQGLRLIYYSQIVNDFQKGDIAEGYSVSREKKESFPLTVTSAQKNPTAFYLCASSIAGDFQPPPYNEQFFGPGTRLTVL.

The chain employs TRBV6-2 or TRBV6-3 and TRBJ1-1; D is uncertain. V lost 3 bases and J lost 1, with 9 bases in between. CDR1 is MNHEY and CDR2 is SVGEGT in the germline V gene. The CDR3 is 14 residues long. The CDR3 nucleotides read TGTGCCAGCAGTTATTTTTCTGAGAACACTGAAGCTTTCTTT. This sequence encodes CASSYFSENTEAFF.

This clonotype has at least ten counts. The chain uses TRBV12-3 or TRBV12-4 and TRBJ1-1; D may be TRBD1 (5 bases). The CDR3 runs to 12 residues. Deletions cut 6 bases from V and 11 bases from J, with 16 bases between. The CDR3 loop is CASRLGASVAFF. In nucleotides, the CDR3 is TGTGCCAGCAGACTAGGGGCCTCGGTGGCTTTCTTT.

The gene calls are TRBV7-9 and TRBJ1-1, with no clear D. Trimming pared 5 bases from V and 7 bases from J, leaving 14 bases between. Germline V lookup: CDR1 SEHNR, CDR2 FQNEAQ (reference sequence). CDR3 size: 13 residues. DNA for the CDR3: TGTGCCAGCAGCCCACCGGTGGTGGATGAAGCTTTCTTT. It translates to CASSPPVVDEAFF.

The chain couples TRBV6-2 or TRBV6-3 to TRBJ1-1; D uncertain. This CDR3 is 12 amino acids long. Germline V gene lookup returns CDR1 MNHEY and CDR2 SVGEGT. V lost 4 bases, J lost 6 bases, and 9 bases lay in between. CDR3 sequence reads: CASSSTMAEAFF. The CDR3 nucleotides are TGTGCCAGCAGTTCTACGATGGCTGAAGCTTTCTTT.

This clonotype was seen more than once but under ten times. V and J are TRBV23-1 and TRBJ2-7; a weak D match, TRBD1 (7 bases). TRBV23-1 is classed as an ORF, of uncertain function. The CDR3 has 20 residues. Trimming left V 2 bases short and J 4 bases short, with 30 bases between. The CDR3 nucleotides read TGCGCCAGCAGTCAAGGAGAGACGGATCGCGGGACCGGGACAGAATACGAGCAGTACGTC. Translating gives CASSQGETDRGTGTEYEQYV.

The chain combines TRBV18 with TRBJ2-5; D not resolved. Germline values: CDR1 KGHSH, CDR2 LQKENI. CDR3 length: 14 amino acids. V was pared by 0 bases and J by 5 bases, with 10 bases between. The CDR3 spells CASSPPGSRETQYF. CDR3 coding DNA: TGTGCCAGCTCACCACCAGGGTCTCGGGAGACCCAGTACTTC.

V gene TRBV28 combines with J gene TRBJ2-1, with 9 bases lining up with TRBD2. The CDR3 loop spans 14 amino acids. With 7 bases clipped from V and 4 bases from J, the junction kept 5 bases outside the gene matches. The germline CDR1 and CDR2 sequences are MDHEN and SYDVKM. Here the CDR3 reads CASTPAGGYNEQFF. Here the CDR3 DNA reads TGTGCCAGCACCCCAGCGGGAGGATACAATGAGCAGTTCTTC. The full variable domain, in which reference TRBV28 and TRBJ2-1 provide the parts outside the CDR3, is DVKVTQSSRYLVKRTGEKVFLECVQDMDHENMFWYRQDPGLGLRLIYFSYDVKMKEKGDIPEGYSVSREKKERFSLILESASTNQTSMYLCASTPAGGYNEQFFGPGTRLTVL.

V gene TRBV10-3 combines with J gene TRBJ2-5; maybe TRBD2 (6 bases). V lost 2 bases to trimming and J lost 6 bases, with 10 bases between them. The CDR3 totals 13 residues. From germline, CDR1 is ENHRY and CDR2 SYGVKD. CDR3 sequence reads: CAISERERKTQYF. Written as DNA, the CDR3 is TGTGCCATCAGTGAGCGGGAGCGGAAGACCCAGTACTTC.

This clonotype was counted between two and nine times. This sequence joins TRBV20-1 and TRBJ1-6; possibly TRBD1 for D (5 bases). CDR1 and CDR2 (germline): DFQATT, SNEGSKA (reference sequence). This CDR3 contains 12 residues. The V and J ends lost 3 bases and 8 bases respectively, with 8 bases between them. The CDR3 region is CSARGGDSPLHF. The CDR3 DNA reads TGCAGTGCTAGGGGGGGAGATTCACCCCTCCACTTT.

Only a few counts were recorded for this clonotype. The V call is TRBV12-3 or TRBV12-4, the J call TRBJ2-7; TRBD2 might be the D (6 bases). V was clipped by 3 bases and J by 6 bases, with 15 bases between them. The CDR3 covers 14 residues. CDR3 in amino acids: CASSFAGSQAEQYF. The CDR3 DNA reads TGTGCCAGCAGTTTTGCGGGGTCTCAGGCCGAGCAGTACTTC.

The chain is built from TRBV29-1 and TRBJ2-7, with D possibly being TRBD1 (5 bases). CDR1 is SQVTM, CDR2 ANQGSEA, per germline. The CDR3 is 14 amino acids. V gave up 0 bases and J gave up 2 bases, with 11 bases separating them. The CDR3 loop is CSVEDQGKTYEQYV. CDR3 nucleotides: TGCAGCGTTGAAGATCAGGGCAAAACCTACGAGCAGTACGTC.

The rearrangement links TRBV3-1 to TRBJ1-1; TRBD1 matches 10 bases. J was trimmed by 9 bases and V by 1 base; bases with no gene match: 8. Germline CDR1 is LGHDT and CDR2 is YNNKEL (reference sequence). This CDR3 comprises 15 residues. The CDR3 sequence: CASSQGRQGAAKAFF. The CDR3 DNA follows: TGTGCCAGCAGCCAAGGCAGACAGGGGGCGGCTAAAGCTTTCTTT.

The chain recombines TRBV28 with TRBJ2-7; D is unclear. V lost 6 bases and J lost 3, with 18 bases in between. This CDR3 spans 15 amino acids. The germline CDR1 and CDR2 sequences are MDHEN and SYDVKM. CDR3 in amino acids: CASSQPGQPIYEQYF. The CDR3 DNA follows: TGTGCCAGCAGCCAACCCGGGCAGCCGATCTACGAGCAGTACTTC.

Only a few counts were recorded for this clonotype. This chain joins TRBV6-5 and TRBJ2-5; 11 bases are a match to TRBD2. Germline V gene sequence: CDR1 MNHEY, CDR2 SVGAGI. CDR3 size: 15 residues. V shed 7 bases, J shed 4 bases, and the junction held 8 bases outside the gene matches. The CDR3 nucleotides are TGTGCCAGCATCTCCCTAGCGGGAGGCGGAGAGACCCAGTACTTC. Encoded protein: CASISLAGGGETQYF.

The gene calls are TRBV5-1 and TRBJ2-6; D is perhaps TRBD1 or TRBD2 (5 bases each). Germline loops: CDR1 SGHRS, CDR2 YFSETQ. V was shortened by 10 bases and J by 4 bases, with 30 bases between the two germline ends. The CDR3 extends over 19 amino acids. CDR3 residues: CAGIRDGQGGVSGANVLTF. For the CDR3, the DNA is TGCGCCGGCATACGGGACGGCCAGGGTGGAGTGTCCGGGGCCAACGTCCTGACTTTC.

This clonotype has only a few counts. The chain employs TRBV11-2 and TRBJ2-7; 8 positions match TRBD2. V shed 6 bases and J 1 base; nucleotides not matched to a gene: 8. This CDR3 region has 15 residues. Germline CDR1 reads SGHAT; CDR2 reads FQNNGV. The CDR3 sequence: CASREAGARSYEQYF. For the CDR3, the DNA is TGTGCCAGCAGGGAAGCGGGAGCTCGTTCCTACGAGCAGTACTTC.

The CDR3 sequence is CASSLGDREMNTEAFF. The DNA of the CDR3 is TGTGCCAGCAGCTTAGGGGACAGGGAGATGAACACTGAAGCTTTCTTT. The chain is built from TRBV7-9 and TRBJ1-1; 9 bases are a match to TRBD1. V gave up 1 base and J gave up 0 bases; unmatched junction bases: 3. CDR1 and CDR2 (germline): SEHNR, FQNEAQ (reference sequence). The CDR3 covers 16 residues.

J is TRBJ2-5 and V is TRBV6-6; a possible D gene is TRBD1 (5 bases). Germline CDR1 and CDR2: MNHNY and SVGAGI (reference sequence). The CDR3 spans 12 residues. Trimming cost V 6 bases and J 8 bases, with 13 bases left between them. The CDR3 loop reads CASSYRQPTQYF. The CDR3, as DNA: TGTGCCAGCAGCTATAGACAGCCTACCCAGTACTTC.

The chain has TRBV27 and TRBJ2-1, with D possibly matching TRBD2 (6 bases). The CDR3 runs 14 residues. V lost 2 bases, J lost 2 bases, and 7 bases lay in between. Germline CDR1 is MNHEY and CDR2 is SMNVEV (reference sequence). CDR3: CASSLLATYNEQFF. The CDR3 nucleotides are TGTGCCAGCAGTTTACTAGCGACCTACAATGAGCAGTTCTTC.

This clonotype was detected many times. This chain connects TRBV6-5 to TRBJ2-3; D may be TRBD2 (6 bases). The CDR3 has 16 residues. CDR1 is MNHEY and CDR2 is SVGAGI in the germline V gene. V was cut by 0 bases and J by 6 bases, with 16 bases left in between. CDR3 DNA: TGTGCCAGCAGTTACTCGGGGATCCGGGAGCGCGATACGCAGTATTTT. Protein product: CASSYSGIRERDTQYF.

This clonotype was found many times. The chain combines TRBV12-3 or TRBV12-4 with TRBJ1-5, with TRBD1 as a possible D gene (6 bases). This CDR3 comprises 15 residues. The ends were cut back, 6 bases at V and 3 bases at J, with 15 bases in the middle. The CDR3 bases are TGTGCCAGCAGCAAACAGGGAACTTTCAATCAGCCCCAGCATTTT. Protein product: CASSKQGTFNQPQHF.

This clonotype was counted at least ten times. This CDR3 reads CASHQAGRADTQYF. In DNA form, the CDR3 reads TGTGCCAGCCACCAGGCGGGAAGGGCAGATACGCAGTATTTT. The rearrangement joins TRBV7-2 to TRBJ2-3, with D possibly matching TRBD2 (6 bases). Germline V gives CDR1 SGHTA, CDR2 FQGNSA. There are 14 residues in the CDR3. Deletions cut 8 bases from V and 4 bases from J, with 16 bases between. The entire variable domain, with the rest obtained from reference TRBV7-2 and TRBJ2-3, is as follows: GAGVSQSPSNKVTEKGKDVELRCDPISGHTALYWYRQSLGQGLEFLIYFQGNSAPDKSGLPSDRFSAERTGGSVSTLTIQRTQQEDSAVYLCASHQAGRADTQYFGPGTRLTVL.

This clonotype was detected only a few times. The genes are TRBV7-8 and TRBJ2-5; 10 nucleotides match TRBD1. The germline CDR1 and CDR2 sequences are SGHVS and FQNEAQ. The junction had 1 base not matched to a gene; V was cut back by 5 bases and J by 4 bases. The CDR3 has 13 amino acids. DNA for the CDR3: TGTGCCAGCAGCCGGGACAGGGGAGAGACCCAGTACTTC. Translating it yields CASSRDRGETQYF.

This rearrangement joins TRBV4-2 to TRBJ2-3; 7 positions agree with TRBD2. In germline, CDR1 is LGHNA, CDR2 YNFKEQ. This CDR3 comprises 18 residues. V was pared by 6 bases and J by 0 bases, with 15 bases of the junction left unmatched. CDR3 protein: CASRLGDYRQLSTDTQYF. CDR3 sequence (DNA): TGTGCCAGCAGGCTGGGGGACTATCGACAATTGAGCACAGATACGCAGTATTTT.